A selection of T cell receptor beta chains follows, all from one sample in a study of a mutant IDH1 vaccine in newly diagnosed glioma. Here immunoSEQ multiplex PCR was the method, and the copy in TCRdb shows in-frame clones only, minus some. The sample lists 50,000 to 75,000 clones; around 80% were seen once. Antigens for these TCRs are unknown. The sample consisted of PBMCs, taken from a glioma patient whose treatment included an IDH1 peptide vaccine. The receptors stem from a man aged 50 to 60 with glioma. The CDR3 runs from the conserved cysteine through the conserved F or W. D genes are given only for firm matches. Size is omitted from some rows. Given values are once, few, many or a class for expanded clones.

>TRBV2|TRBJ1-4|-|-
TGTGCCAGCAGTGAATTTGGGGATCGAGATGAAAAACTGTTTTTT
CASSEFGDRDEKLFF
>TRBV4-1|TRBJ2-7|-|-
TGCGCCAGCAGCCAAGAAAGGGGAGGTTCCTACGAGCAGTACTTC
CASSQERGGSYEQYF
>TRBV5-1|TRBJ2-1|-|TRBD2
TGCGCCAGCAGCACGGCTAGCGGGACCTACAATGAGCAGTTCTTC
CASSTASGTYNEQFF
>TRBV9|TRBJ2-5|-|-
TGTGCCAGCAGCGTAGGGTCTCTGATTCAAGAGACCCAGTACTTC
CASSVGSLIQETQYF
>TRBV7-9|TRBJ1-1|-|-
TGTGCCAGCAGCCAGGCAACCCCTGAAGCTTTCTTT
CASSQATPEAFF
>TRBV25-1|TRBJ1-4|-|-
TGTGCCAGCAGGCGGTCGGGCAGAGACCTGGAAAAACTGTTTTTT
CASRRSGRDLEKLFF
>TRBV4-1|TRBJ2-1|-|-
TGCGCCAGCAGCCTGGGCCTCTCCTACAATGAGCAGTTCTTC
CASSLGLSYNEQFF
>TRBV11-3|TRBJ1-4|-|-
TGTGCCAGCAGCCCCGCCAGGGGTGGGGAAAAACTGTTTTTT
CASSPARGGEKLFF
>TRBV30|TRBJ1-1|-|-
TGTGCCTGTTGGAGCACTGAAGCTTTCTTT
CACWSTEAFF
>TRBV7-9|TRBJ2-7|-|-
TGTGCCAGCAGCTTTGCAGGGGCAGAGCAGTACTTC
CASSFAGAEQYF
>TRBV25-1|TRBJ1-1|once|-
TGTGCCAGCAGTGTCGAGGGGGGATGGACTGAAGCTTTCTTT
CASSVEGGWTEAFF
>TRBV19|TRBJ1-5|-|-
TGTGCCAGCCGGGACCTAATCATCAAGGGCAATCAGCCCCAGCATTTT
CASRDLIIKGNQPQHF
>TRBV13|TRBJ2-6|-|-
TGTGCCAGCAGCTTAGTTGGTAGCAGGTTCTCTGGGGCCAACGTCCTGACTTTC
CASSLVGSRFSGANVLTF
>TRBV4-1|TRBJ2-2|-|TRBD2
TGCGCCAGCAGCCATCTCGGGACTACCAACACCGGGGAGCTGTTTTTT
CASSHLGTTNTGELFF
>TRBV15|TRBJ1-1|-|TRBD1
TGTGCCACCAGCAGAGAGACAGGGATGGCTTTCTTT
CATSRETGMAFF
>TRBV11-1|TRBJ2-7|-|-
TGTGCCGAACTCTGGGTCGAACCGGACTGCTACGAGCAGTACTTC
CAELWVEPDCYEQYF
>TRBV5-1|TRBJ2-3|-|-
TGCGCCAGCAGCGATGAGACAGATACGCAGTATTTT
CASSDETDTQYF